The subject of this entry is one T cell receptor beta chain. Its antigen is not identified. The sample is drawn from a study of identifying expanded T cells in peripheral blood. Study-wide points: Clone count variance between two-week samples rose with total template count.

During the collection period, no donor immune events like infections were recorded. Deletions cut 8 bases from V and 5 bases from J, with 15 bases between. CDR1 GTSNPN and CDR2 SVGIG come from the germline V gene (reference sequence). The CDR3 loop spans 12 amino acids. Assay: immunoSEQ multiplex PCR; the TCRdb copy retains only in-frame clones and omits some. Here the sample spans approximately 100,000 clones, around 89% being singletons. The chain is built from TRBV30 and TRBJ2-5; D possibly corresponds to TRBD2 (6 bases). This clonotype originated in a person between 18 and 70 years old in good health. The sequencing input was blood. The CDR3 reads CALGGDGETQYF. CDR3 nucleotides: TGTGCCCTAGGCGGGGACGGCGAGACCCAGTACTTC.